A selection of T cell receptor beta chains follows, all from one sample in a study of blood T cell repertoires in COVID-19. Method: immunoSEQ multiplex PCR; TCRdb's copy keeps in-frame clones and lacks some. The sample lists roughly 55,000 clones, around 87% occurring once. Material: peripheral blood. These receptors came from a man aged 60-69 years with active or convalescent COVID-19. The CDR3 runs from the conserved cysteine through the conserved F or W. D genes are given only for firm matches. A clone size is listed for some rows: how often the clone was seen (once, few, many), or a class if it is expanded.

D gene,V gene,J gene,clone size,CDR3 DNA,CDR3 protein
TRBD1,TRBV24-1,TRBJ1-5,once,TGTGCCACCAGTGATTTCTCAGGGGGCGGTCAGCCCCAGCATTTT,CATSDFSGGGQPQHF
.,TRBV19,TRBJ1-2,.,TGTGCCAGTAGTCCCCAGGGGCAGGTCAACTATGGCTACACCTTC,CASSPQGQVNYGYTF
.,TRBV19,TRBJ1-2,.,TGTGCCAGTAGTCCGAGGGGGACAACCTATGGCTACACCTTC,CASSPRGTTYGYTF
.,TRBV2,TRBJ1-5,.,TGTGCCAGCAGTGAACAACAGGCCTCCAATCAGCCCCAGCATTTT,CASSEQQASNQPQHF
TRBD2,TRBV4-1,TRBJ2-5,.,TGCGCCAGCAGGGAATACGGGACTAGCGGGACCCAAGAGACCCAGTACTTC,CASREYGTSGTQETQYF
.,TRBV12-3/TRBV12-4,TRBJ2-1,few,TGTGCCAGCAGTTACGAGAATGAGCAGTTCTTC,CASSYENEQFF
.,TRBV4-1,TRBJ1-1,.,TGCGCCAGCAGCCAAGATTGGGCAGCGAACACTGAAGCTTTCTTT,CASSQDWAANTEAFF
.,TRBV4-1,TRBJ1-5,few,TGCGCCAGCAGCCAAGATTCGGTGCGGGACGGGAATCAGCCCCAGCATTTT,CASSQDSVRDGNQPQHF
TRBD2,TRBV3-1/TRBV3-2,TRBJ2-3,.,TGTGCCAGCAGCCTCAGGGCGGGGGGCATCGATACGCAGTATTTT,CASSLRAGGIDTQYF
.,TRBV11-2,TRBJ2-3,once,TGTGCCAGCAGCTTAGCCAGGGGCACAGATACGCAGTATTTT,CASSLARGTDTQYF
.,TRBV6-5,TRBJ1-6,.,TGTGCCAGCAGGGTACGACAGAATTCACCCCTCCACTTT,CASRVRQNSPLHF
.,TRBV5-1,TRBJ2-3,.,TGCGCCAGCAGCTTGGGGCGAGGGCAGATCCTTGCGCAGTATTTT,CASSLGRGQILAQYF
.,TRBV5-1,TRBJ1-6,.,TGCGCCAGCAGCTTCAGGTACCCTCACTTT,CASSFRYPHF
.,TRBV6-2/TRBV6-3,TRBJ1-6,.,TGTGCCAGCAGTCCACCGGGCTCCTATAATTCACCCCTCCACTTT,CASSPPGSYNSPLHF
TRBD1,TRBV30,TRBJ2-1,.,TGTGCCTGGAGTGCCGGACAGGGGACCTACAATGAGCAGTTCTTC,CAWSAGQGTYNEQFF
.,TRBV6-1,TRBJ1-4,once,TGTGCCAGCAGTGAAATGAACGGTGCAACTAATGAAAAACTGTTTTTT,CASSEMNGATNEKLFF
.,TRBV27,TRBJ1-4,.,TGTGCCAGCAGGAGACAGTTGGGGGCGGAAAAACTGTTTTTT,CASRRQLGAEKLFF
TRBD2,TRBV3-1/TRBV3-2,TRBJ2-5,.,TGTGCCAGCAGCCGGACTAGCGGGGGGGCAGAGACCCAGTACTTC,CASSRTSGGAETQYF
.,TRBV30,TRBJ2-1,.,TGTGCCTGGAGTGTATCCGGGAGTCGAAGGAGGAATGAGCAGTTCTTC,CAWSVSGSRRRNEQFF
.,TRBV18,TRBJ1-5,.,TGTGCCAGCTCGCAGGGTTCAGATCAGCCCCAGCATTTT,CASSQGSDQPQHF
TRBD2,TRBV6-6,TRBJ2-7,once,TGTGCCAGCCGGTTCCGGGGGGGCGAGGGGACCTACGAGCAGTACTTC,CASRFRGGEGTYEQYF
TRBD1,TRBV7-9,TRBJ1-3,.,TGTGCCAGCAGCCGAGGGACAGCAGGAAACACCATATATTTT,CASSRGTAGNTIYF
TRBD1,TRBV10-3,TRBJ1-5,.,TGTGCCATCAGTGACCCATCTCGGGACAGGGCCGTTCAGCCCCAGCATTTT,CAISDPSRDRAVQPQHF
.,TRBV19,TRBJ1-1,.,TGTGCCAGTAGTATTCGGGGATCGAACACTGAAGCTTTCTTT,CASSIRGSNTEAFF
.,TRBV2,TRBJ1-4,once,TGTGCCAGCAGTCCCTACGGCGGCACTGGGGAAAAACTGTTTTTT,CASSPYGGTGEKLFF
TRBD1,TRBV10-2,TRBJ2-3,.,TGCGCCAGCAGGACCGGGACAGGGCCCACAGATACGCAGTATTTT,CASRTGTGPTDTQYF
.,TRBV7-8,TRBJ2-3,.,TGTGCCAGCAGAACTAGCACAGATACGCAGTATTTT,CASRTSTDTQYF
TRBD1,TRBV12-5,TRBJ2-1,.,TGTGCTAGTGGGAAGGGACAGGGGGCAAACAATGAGCAGTTCTTC,CASGKGQGANNEQFF
TRBD1,TRBV5-4,TRBJ2-1,once,TGTGCCAGCAGCCTCCGGGACAGGGACTCTCCTGAGCAGTTCTTC,CASSLRDRDSPEQFF
.,TRBV2,TRBJ1-5,.,TGTGCCAGCAGTGATCCTGACAGAATGTATAGCAATCAGCCCCAGCATTTT,CASSDPDRMYSNQPQHF